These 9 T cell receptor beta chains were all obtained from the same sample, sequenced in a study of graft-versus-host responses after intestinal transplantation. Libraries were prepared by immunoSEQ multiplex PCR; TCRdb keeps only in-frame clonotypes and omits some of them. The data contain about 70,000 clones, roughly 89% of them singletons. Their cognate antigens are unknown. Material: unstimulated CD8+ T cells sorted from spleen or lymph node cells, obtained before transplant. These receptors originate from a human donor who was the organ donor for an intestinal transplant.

For the CDR3, the DNA is TGTGCCAGCAGCTTAGGCGGTAGGCAGGGGAACACTGAAGCTTTCTTT. Its translation: CASSLGGRQGNTEAFF. V gene TRBV7-9 combines with J gene TRBJ1-1; tentative D call: TRBD1 (5 bases). V was clipped by 1 base and J by 1 base, with 13 bases between them. This CDR3 contains 16 residues. The V gene's germline CDR1 is SEHNR and CDR2 FQNEAQ (reference sequence).

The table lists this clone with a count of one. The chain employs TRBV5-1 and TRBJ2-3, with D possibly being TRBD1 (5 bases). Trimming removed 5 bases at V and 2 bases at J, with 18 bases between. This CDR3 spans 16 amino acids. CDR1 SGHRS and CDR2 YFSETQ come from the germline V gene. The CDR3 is CASRGQGELTTDTQYF. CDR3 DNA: TGCGCCAGCAGGGGCCAAGGGGAACTCACCACAGATACGCAGTATTTT.

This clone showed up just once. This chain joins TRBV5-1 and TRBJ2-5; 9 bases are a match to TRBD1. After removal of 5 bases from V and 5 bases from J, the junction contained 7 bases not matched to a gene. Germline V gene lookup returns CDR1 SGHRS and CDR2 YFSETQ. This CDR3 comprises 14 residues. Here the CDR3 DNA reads TGCGCCAGCAGAACGACAGGGGGTAGGGAGACCCAGTACTTC. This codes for CASRTTGGRETQYF.

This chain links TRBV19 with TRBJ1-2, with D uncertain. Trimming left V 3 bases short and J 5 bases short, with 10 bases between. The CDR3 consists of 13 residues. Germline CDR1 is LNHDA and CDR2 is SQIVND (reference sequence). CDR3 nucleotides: TGTGCCAGTAGTATGAGGTCCGAGTATGGCTACACCTTC. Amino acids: CASSMRSEYGYTF.

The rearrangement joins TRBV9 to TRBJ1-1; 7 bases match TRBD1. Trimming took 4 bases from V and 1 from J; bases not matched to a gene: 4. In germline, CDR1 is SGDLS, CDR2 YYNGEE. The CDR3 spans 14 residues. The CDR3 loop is CASSSRQGNTEAFF. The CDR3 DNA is TGTGCCAGCAGCTCCAGACAGGGGAACACTGAAGCTTTCTTT.

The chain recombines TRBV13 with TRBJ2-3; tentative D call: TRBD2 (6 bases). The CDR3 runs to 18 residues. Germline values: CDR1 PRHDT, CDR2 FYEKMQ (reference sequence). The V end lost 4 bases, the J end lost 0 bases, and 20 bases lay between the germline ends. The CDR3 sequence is CASSSMGGVYTSTDTQYF. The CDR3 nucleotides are TGTGCCAGCAGCTCCATGGGCGGGGTATATACTAGCACAGATACGCAGTATTTT.

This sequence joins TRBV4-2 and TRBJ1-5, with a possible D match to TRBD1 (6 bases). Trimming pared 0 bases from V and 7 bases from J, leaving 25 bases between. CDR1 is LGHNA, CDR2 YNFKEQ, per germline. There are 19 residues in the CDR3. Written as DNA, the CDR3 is TGTGCCAGCAGCCAAGATGGCGGACAGAGCTCTGGTCTGGGGCAGCCCCAGCATTTT. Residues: CASSQDGGQSSGLGQPQHF.

The CDR3 loop reads CAASTGTSPYNEQFF. The CDR3 nucleotides read TGTGCCGCATCGACTGGGACTAGCCCCTACAATGAGCAGTTCTTC. V gene TRBV6-6 combines with J gene TRBJ2-1; 9 bases map to TRBD2. The J segment lost 2 bases and the V segment lost 11 bases, leaving 10 bases of the junction unmatched. CDR1 and CDR2 from the germline V gene are MNHNY and SVGAGI (reference sequence). The CDR3 extends over 15 amino acids.

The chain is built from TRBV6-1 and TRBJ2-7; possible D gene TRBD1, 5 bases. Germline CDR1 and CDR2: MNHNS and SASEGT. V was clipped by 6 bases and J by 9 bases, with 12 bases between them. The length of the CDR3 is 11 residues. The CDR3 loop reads CASSHGAWQYV. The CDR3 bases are TGTGCCAGCAGCCATGGGGCGTGGCAGTACGTC.